This entry lists 25 T cell receptor beta chains sequenced from one sample in a study of response to subunit inactivated influenza vaccine. Each CDR3 protein is one row after TCRdb ran MiXCR on the RT-PCR reads. This table has around 570,000 distinct CDR3 sequences, around 11% appearing once. These same data were also listed under a study on T cells expressing NK-cell markers. From that report: The TCR beta cDNA came from 5'RACE template switching with UMIs.

Material: PBMCs from blood, obtained on the day of vaccination. Receptor source: a man aged 45-65 years who received an inactivated influenza vaccine.

This chain connects TRBV20-1 to TRBJ2-1, with 8 bases identical to TRBD2. The germline gives CDR1 DFQATT, CDR2 SNEGSKA (reference sequence). After removal of 5 bases from V and 4 bases from J, the junction contained 7 bases not matched to a gene. CDR3 length equals 14 residues. As DNA, the CDR3 is TGCAGTGCTCCGTACAGCGGGGGATACAATGAGCAGTTCTTC. Translation: CSAPYSGGYNEQFF.

The chain links TRBV7-8 to TRBJ1-5; the D is unclear. CDR1 is SGHVS, CDR2 FQNEAQ, per germline. The CDR3 totals 12 residues. V was cut by 5 bases and J by 7 bases, with 9 bases left in between. CDR3 DNA: TGTGCCAGCAGCGCCGACACCCAGCCCCAGCATTTT. Its protein product is CASSADTQPQHF.

Only a few counts were recorded for this clonotype. The V gene is TRBV30, the J gene TRBJ1-5, with D unresolved. Germline V gives CDR1 GTSNPN, CDR2 SVGIG (reference sequence). The V end lost 0 bases, the J end lost 4 bases, and 10 bases lay between the germline ends. This CDR3 contains 14 residues. The chain's CDR3 is CAWSVRGPNQPQHF. DNA of the CDR3: TGTGCCTGGAGTGTGCGGGGTCCTAATCAGCCCCAGCATTTT.

There are many counts of this clonotype. The chain joins TRBV4-1 to TRBJ2-1, with no clear D. Germline assignment: CDR1 MGHRA and CDR2 YSYEKL. V lost 3 bases and J 2 bases, leaving 8 bases between the germline ends. The CDR3 loop spans 14 amino acids. Written as DNA, the CDR3 is TGCGCCAGCAGCCAGAGGACGACCTACAATGAGCAGTTCTTC. Translation gives CASSQRTTYNEQFF.

The chain recombines TRBV7-9 with TRBJ2-1, with 7 nucleotides matching TRBD2. The trim removed 0 bases at V and 1 base at J, leaving 6 bases unmatched. Germline V gene data show CDR1 as SEHNR and CDR2 as FQNEAQ (reference sequence). CDR3 size: 17 residues. The CDR3 here is CASSLALSSGSYNEQFF. The CDR3, as DNA: TGTGCCAGCAGCTTAGCCCTATCTAGCGGATCCTACAATGAGCAGTTCTTC.

V is TRBV3-1 and J is TRBJ2-7; D may be TRBD1 (6 bases). Germline V gene lookup returns CDR1 LGHDT and CDR2 YNNKEL (reference sequence). This CDR3 contains 15 residues. Trimming removed 4 bases at V and 0 bases at J, with 13 bases between. This chain's CDR3 is CASSPRDTSSYEQYF. The CDR3 coding sequence is TGTGCCAGCAGCCCCCGGGACACCTCCTCCTACGAGCAGTACTTC.

The table lists this clonotype with a few counts. The chain employs TRBV28 and TRBJ1-2; a possible D gene is TRBD1 (5 bases). Germline CDR1 and CDR2: MDHEN and SYDVKM. CDR3 size: 11 residues. This chain's CDR3 is CGGRFSYGYTF. In DNA form, the CDR3 reads TGTGGGGGGAGATTCAGCTATGGCTACACCTTC.

This clonotype was observed a handful of times. This chain joins TRBV6-5 and TRBJ2-4; 7 nucleotides agree with TRBD1. V shed 4 bases and J 4 bases; nucleotides not matched to a gene: 16. The V gene's germline CDR1 is MNHEY and CDR2 SVGAGI. This CDR3 is built from 18 residues. The CDR3 reads CASSSSFIRDRTKNIQYF. The DNA for the CDR3 is TGTGCCAGCAGTTCTTCTTTTATACGGGACAGAACTAAAAACATTCAGTACTTC.

In this sample, this clonotype turned up many times. The chain carries TRBV3-1 and TRBJ2-2, with 9 bases identical to TRBD1. This CDR3 has 15 residues. Germline loops: CDR1 LGHDT, CDR2 YNNKEL (reference sequence). With 4 bases clipped from V and 9 bases from J, the junction kept 9 bases outside the gene matches. Written as DNA, the CDR3 is TGTGCCAGCAGCCCGTGGACAGGGGAGGCCAGGGAGCTGTTTTTT. It yields the protein CASSPWTGEARELFF.

This clonotype was seen many times. The V and J genes are TRBV11-2 and TRBJ2-3, with TRBD1 as a possible D gene (5 bases). V was pared by 6 bases and J by 4 bases, with 17 bases between. Germline CDR1 is SGHAT and CDR2 is FQNNGV. The CDR3 has 15 residues. CDR3 residues: CASRKQVFGADTQYF. The CDR3, as DNA: TGTGCCAGCAGAAAACAGGTTTTCGGAGCAGATACGCAGTATTTT.

The rearrangement uses TRBV14 and TRBJ1-6; no reliable D call. The germline V gene encodes CDR1 SGHDN and CDR2 FVKESK. V dropped 4 bases and J dropped 10 bases, with 11 bases sitting between them. This CDR3 is built from 13 residues. The CDR3 nucleotides are TGTGCCAGCAGCCTCACAAGCGGCTCACCCCTCCACTTT. Translation: CASSLTSGSPLHF.

This clonotype was found a few times. The gene calls are TRBV6-2 or TRBV6-3 and TRBJ2-7; 10 nucleotides match TRBD2. V lost 5 bases to trimming and J lost 2 bases; unmatched junction nucleotides: 6. CDR3 length: 15 residues. CDR1 and CDR2 from the germline V gene are MNHEY and SVGEGT. This chain's CDR3 is CASSPGLAYPYEQYF. In nucleotides, the CDR3 is TGTGCCAGCAGTCCGGGACTAGCGTATCCCTACGAGCAGTACTTC.

There are a few counts of this clonotype. The chain couples TRBV18 to TRBJ2-7; a weak D match, TRBD2 (6 bases). Deletions cut 4 bases from V and 3 bases from J, with 19 bases between. Germline V lookup: CDR1 KGHSH, CDR2 LQKENI. This CDR3 has 16 residues. The CDR3 here is CASSLSVGSAGYEQYF. The CDR3 DNA reads as TGTGCCAGCTCACTGTCGGTCGGATCAGCGGGCTACGAGCAGTACTTC. Combining the CDR3 with reference TRBV18 and TRBJ2-7 gives the whole variable domain NAGVMQNPRHLVRRRGQEARLRCSPMKGHSHVYWYRQLPEEGLKFMVYLQKENIIDESGMPKERFSAEFPKEGPSILRIQQVVRGDSAAYFCASSLSVGSAGYEQYFGPGTRLTVT.

This clonotype was observed a handful of times. The CDR3: CAISESPAGEKLFF. Here the CDR3 DNA reads TGTGCCATCAGTGAGTCCCCTGCGGGGGAAAAACTGTTTTTT. The chain carries TRBV10-3 and TRBJ1-4, with D unclear. Germline-derived CDR1 and CDR2 are ENHRY and SYGVKD. CDR3 length: 14 amino acids. Trimming removed 0 bases from V and 8 bases from J, with 10 bases in between.

The V gene is TRBV7-9, the J gene TRBJ2-7; D unresolved. CDR1 and CDR2 from the germline V gene are SEHNR and FQNEAQ (reference sequence). The CDR3 totals 12 residues. V lost 1 base, J lost 6 bases, and 7 bases lay in between. The CDR3 coding sequence is TGTGCCAGCAGCTTAGGGGCAGTCGAGCAGTACTTC. Protein: CASSLGAVEQYF.

V is TRBV4-2 and J is TRBJ2-3; the match to TRBD2 covers 12 bases. V lost 1 base and J lost 4; bases outside the gene matches: 9. Germline CDR1 is LGHNA and CDR2 is YNFKEQ. The CDR3 extends over 18 amino acids. The CDR3 region is CASSQGLAGGPRADTQYF. In DNA form, the CDR3 reads TGTGCCAGCAGCCAAGGGCTAGCGGGAGGGCCGAGGGCAGATACGCAGTATTTT.

The sample holds a few counts of this clonotype. V usage is TRBV29-1 and J usage is TRBJ2-5; D perhaps matches TRBD2 (5 bases). The CDR3 spans 15 residues. Germline V gene sequence: CDR1 SQVTM, CDR2 ANQGSEA. With 2 bases removed from V and 1 base from J, the gap between germline ends came to 14 bases. The CDR3 loop is CSVETTRGPQETQYF. CDR3 nucleotide sequence: TGCAGCGTTGAAACAACTAGAGGTCCCCAAGAGACCCAGTACTTC.

V is TRBV10-3 and J is TRBJ1-2; D uncertain. V shed 0 bases and J shed 6 bases, with 20 bases lying between them. CDR3 length: 17 residues. Germline CDR1 ENHRY, CDR2 SYGVKD. The CDR3 DNA reads TGTGCCATCAGTGAGTCCCTTGGCACAGTACAAAGAGATGGCTACACCTTC. Residues: CAISESLGTVQRDGYTF.

The V call is TRBV21-1, the J call TRBJ1-6. TRBV21-1 has pseudogene status. The CDR3 is 11 residues long. The CDR3, as DNA: TGTGCCAGCACCAACGATTCACCCCTCCACTTT. This gives the protein CASTNDSPLHF.

The chain couples TRBV12-3 or TRBV12-4 to TRBJ1-2; TRBD1 aligns across 7 bases. Trimming at V came to 6 bases and at J to 6 bases, leaving 7 bases not matched to a gene. The CDR3 totals 13 residues. CDR3 loop: CASRSTGDNGYTF. The CDR3 DNA is TGTGCCAGCAGGAGCACAGGGGACAATGGCTACACCTTC.

The V call is TRBV10-3, the J call TRBJ2-5; D might be TRBD1 (6 bases). The CDR3 spans 16 residues. Germline V gene sequence: CDR1 ENHRY, CDR2 SYGVKD. Trimming took 0 bases from V and 2 from J, leaving 13 bases between them. The CDR3 region has the DNA TGTGCCATCAGTGAGTCGAGATACAGGGTGCAAGAGACCCAGTACTTC. Encoded protein: CAISESRYRVQETQYF.

The V call is TRBV6-2 or TRBV6-3, the J call TRBJ1-2, with D uncertain. V lost 2 bases and J lost 9, with 13 bases in between. The CDR3 extends over 13 amino acids. Germline CDR1 reads MNHEY; CDR2 reads SVGEGT. CDR3 residues: CASSYGAYPRYTF. The CDR3 region has the DNA TGTGCCAGCAGTTACGGCGCGTACCCCCGCTACACCTTC.

J is TRBJ2-1 and V is TRBV7-8; 10 nucleotides align to TRBD2. The CDR3 has 16 residues. The ends lost 4 bases at V and 2 bases at J; junction bases unmatched: 5. Germline lookup yields CDR1 SGHVS and CDR2 FQNEAQ. Here the CDR3 DNA reads TGTGCCAGCAGCTCCCCAAGCGGGGGGGCCTACAATGAGCAGTTCTTC. It codes for CASSSPSGGAYNEQFF. The whole variable domain, remainder taken from reference TRBV7-8 and TRBJ2-1, is GAGVSQSPRYKVAKRGQDVALRCDPISGHVSLFWYQQALGQGPEFLTYFQNEAQLDKSGLPSDRFFAERPEGSVSTLKIQRTQQEDSAVYLCASSSPSGGAYNEQFFGPGTRLTVL.

This clonotype was observed a few times. This chain joins TRBV11-1 and TRBJ2-3, with 13 bases fitting TRBD2. This CDR3 comprises 15 residues. Trimming cost V 5 bases and J 7 bases; bases outside gene matches: 6. Germline V gene sequence: CDR1 SGHAT, CDR2 FQDESV (reference sequence). The CDR3 protein is CASSLGLAGSNTQYF. The CDR3, as DNA: TGTGCCAGCAGCCTGGGACTAGCGGGGAGCAATACGCAGTATTTT.

This clonotype turned up a few times. This rearrangement joins TRBV15 to TRBJ2-5; perhaps D is TRBD1 or TRBD2 (5 bases each). Trimming removed 0 bases from V and 2 bases from J, with 13 bases in between. Per the germline V gene, CDR1 is LNHNV and CDR2 is YYDKDF (reference sequence). The CDR3 sequence is 16 residues long. For the CDR3, the DNA is TGTGCCACCAGCAGAGATGAGGGACCGTGGCAAGAGACCCAGTACTTC. Translated, it gives CATSRDEGPWQETQYF.